This is a list of T cell receptor beta chains from one sample in a study of T-cell memory formation after mild COVID-19. MiXCR, run by TCRdb on the 5' RACE reads, gives a single entry per CDR3 protein. Of a few hundred thousand distinct CDR3 sequences in the sample, roughly an eighth are singletons; the top ten hold around 20%. What was sequenced was PBMCs or a T cell subset sorted from them (not recorded which). These receptors all come from a man between 18 and 35 years old who had mild COVID-19 (a few samples of this study predate the infection). Cell type and time point are not known. Each CDR3 is given with its conserved first and last residue. Each record gives: J gene, clone size, V gene, D gene, CDR3 DNA, CDR3 protein. A D gene is named only where the DNA matches it firmly. Clone size is given for some rows only: seen once, a few or many times, or a class if the clone is expanded.

TRBJ1-1	-	TRBV4-1	-	TGCGCCAGCAGCGGACGAACGATGAACACTGAAGCTTTCTTT	CASSGRTMNTEAFF
TRBJ1-5	-	TRBV4-2	-	TGTGCCAGCAGCCAAGAATGGGAGGGAGTGCAGCCCCAGCATTTT	CASSQEWEGVQPQHF
TRBJ1-1	few	TRBV2	-	TGTGCCAGCATATTCCAGGGCGGTGCGGGCGAAGCTTTCTTT	CASIFQGGAGEAFF
TRBJ2-3	-	TRBV9	TRBD2	TGTGCCAGCAGCGTAACTCGCTTCATTACTAGCGGGGAGTCAGATACGCAGTATTTT	CASSVTRFITSGESDTQYF
TRBJ2-3	few	TRBV7-9	-	TGTGCCAGCAGTGGCTCGGAGACGCAGTATTTT	CASSGSETQYF
TRBJ1-2	-	TRBV4-3	TRBD1	TGCGCCAGCAGGGGACAGGGTTTATATGGCTACACCTTC	CASRGQGLYGYTF
TRBJ1-1	-	TRBV7-8	-	TGTGCCAGCAGCGCTGCGGACACTGAAGCTTTCTTT	CASSAADTEAFF
TRBJ1-2	few	TRBV24-1	-	TGTGCCACCCGGCCCGGGGGCTACGGACATGGCTACACCTTC	CATRPGGYGHGYTF
TRBJ1-1	-	TRBV20-1	-	TGCAGTGCCCCAACATGGGAGGATACTGAAGCTTTCTTT	CSAPTWEDTEAFF
TRBJ2-1	-	TRBV9	-	TGTGCCAGCAGCGTAGGCGGATTACGGGGATACGGTGAGCAGTTCTTC	CASSVGGLRGYGEQFF
TRBJ1-2	-	TRBV29-1	TRBD1	TGCAGCGTTAGGGCCAGGACAGGGGGTCTTCATGGCTACACCTTC	CSVRARTGGLHGYTF
TRBJ1-5	few	TRBV20-1	-	TGCAGTGCTACCTGGAGGGGTGGAAATCAGCCCCAGCATTTT	CSATWRGGNQPQHF
TRBJ2-5	few	TRBV9	TRBD2	TGTGCCAGCAGCGTAGACGGGGGGGCCCGAGAGACCCAGTACTTC	CASSVDGGARETQYF
TRBJ2-1	many	TRBV6-6	-	TGTGCCAGCAGTCTCCAGTGGAAGGATGAGCAGTTCTTC	CASSLQWKDEQFF
TRBJ2-1	few	TRBV5-1	-	TGCGCCAGCAGCAAGGGGGGGCGAGAGCAGTTCTTC	CASSKGGREQFF
TRBJ2-3	few	TRBV7-9	TRBD2	TGTGCCAGCAGCTTAGTTGGACTAGCGGGGGCAGATACGCAGTATTTT	CASSLVGLAGADTQYF
TRBJ2-7	-	TRBV7-6	-	TGTGCCAGCAGCTTAGTGAAGGGAATCTCCTACGAGCAGTACTTC	CASSLVKGISYEQYF
TRBJ1-2	few	TRBV20-1	-	TGCAGTGCTCCTCGACAGAGCTATGGCTACACCTTC	CSAPRQSYGYTF
TRBJ2-7	few	TRBV20-1	TRBD2	TGCAGTGCCCAGACCGGGACTAGCAAAGTCTACGAGCAGTACTTC	CSAQTGTSKVYEQYF
TRBJ1-1	few	TRBV7-2	-	TGTGCCAGCAGCTTAGAAGCAACTGGCACTGAAGCTTTCTTT	CASSLEATGTEAFF
TRBJ2-3	-	TRBV5-6	TRBD2	TGTGCCAGCCACCTAGCGGGGACAGATACGCAGTATTTT	CASHLAGTDTQYF
TRBJ2-1	-	TRBV4-3	TRBD2	TGCGCCAGCAGCCAGTTAGCGGGGGGGCGGAATGAGCAGTTCTTC	CASSQLAGGRNEQFF
TRBJ1-1	few	TRBV5-1	TRBD1	TGCGCCAGCAGCTTGGGACAGGGGGCGTATGTGGCTTTCTTT	CASSLGQGAYVAFF
TRBJ2-5	-	TRBV25-1	TRBD2	TGTGCCAGCAACCAAATGCGGGGGGCGGAGGAGACCCAGTACTTC	CASNQMRGAEETQYF
TRBJ2-5	few	TRBV7-9	-	TGTGCCAGCAGCCCCAAAGGTGAAGAGACCCAGTACTTC	CASSPKGEETQYF
TRBJ1-2	few	TRBV4-1	-	TGCGCCAGCAGCGGTAGGGGGGACATAGGAGGCTACACCTTC	CASSGRGDIGGYTF
TRBJ1-5	few	TRBV24-1	-	TGTGCCACCAGTGATTGGTGGCAGGGAAATTTTTGGAATCAGCCCCAGCATTTT	CATSDWWQGNFWNQPQHF
TRBJ2-5	few	TRBV29-1	-	TGCAGCGTTGAACCCGCTTCCCCAGGGACGAAGGAGACCCAGTACTTC	CSVEPASPGTKETQYF
TRBJ2-5	-	TRBV7-6	-	TGTGCCAGCAGTCTAACCCCTACGACTACCCAAGAGACCCAGTACTTC	CASSLTPTTTQETQYF
TRBJ2-2	few	TRBV4-1	TRBD2	TGCGCCAGCAGCCCCCTAGCGGGAGCGAACGGGGAGCTGTTTTTT	CASSPLAGANGELFF
TRBJ1-5	-	TRBV6-2/TRBV6-3	TRBD1	TGTGCCAGCAGTCCTTGGACAGGCCCCAATCAGCCCCAGCATTTT	CASSPWTGPNQPQHF
TRBJ2-5	few	TRBV12-3/TRBV12-4	TRBD1	TGTGCCAGCAGTTCTACAGGGGGCGCGGAGACCCAGTACTTC	CASSSTGGAETQYF
TRBJ2-1	many	TRBV3-1	TRBD2	TGTGCCAGCAGCCACGGACTAGCGGGGAGCGCGGACAATGAGCAGTTCTTC	CASSHGLAGSADNEQFF
TRBJ2-2	many	TRBV24-1	-	TGTGCCACCAGTGATCAGACGGTCACCGGGGAGCTGTTTTTT	CATSDQTVTGELFF
TRBJ2-3	few	TRBV5-1	-	TGCGCCAGCAGCTTGGAGGGGACTGTGGATACGCAGTATTTT	CASSLEGTVDTQYF
TRBJ2-5	-	TRBV4-2	TRBD1	TGTGCCAGCAGCGCCCGGACAGGGCTCGGGGAGACCCAGTACTTC	CASSARTGLGETQYF
TRBJ1-2	few	TRBV4-1	TRBD1	TGCGCCAGCAGCCAGGAAGGACAGGCCCGGAGCTACACCTTC	CASSQEGQARSYTF
TRBJ2-5	few	TRBV4-1	TRBD2	TGCGCCAGCAGCCGCTCGACGGGGGGTCGCCAAGAGACCCAGTACTTC	CASSRSTGGRQETQYF
TRBJ1-1	few	TRBV7-3	-	TGTGCCAGCAGCCCCTCTGTGTCGGATGATCGGGATGAAGCTTTCTTT	CASSPSVSDDRDEAFF
TRBJ2-1	-	TRBV6-5	-	TGTGCCAGCAGTTACTCCGGGACGACGCTCGGGGAGCAGTTCTTC	CASSYSGTTLGEQFF
TRBJ2-3	many	TRBV5-4	TRBD1	TGTGCCAGCAGCTTGGGGACAGGGGAGGATACGCAGTATTTT	CASSLGTGEDTQYF
TRBJ2-7	few	TRBV7-6	-	TGTGCCAGCAGCTTAGGGAATCGGGGGGCGTACCACGAGCAGTACTTC	CASSLGNRGAYHEQYF
TRBJ1-5	-	TRBV5-1	-	TGCGCCAGCAGCGTCGGACCCTTCCGCAATCAGCCCCAGCATTTT	CASSVGPFRNQPQHF
TRBJ2-5	many	TRBV30	TRBD2	TGTGCCTGGAGTTTTAGCGGGGCCTCAGAGACCCAGTACTTC	CAWSFSGASETQYF
TRBJ2-3	-	TRBV5-1	-	TGCGCCAGCAGCCCCGGGACTCAAAGCACAGATACGCAGTATTTT	CASSPGTQSTDTQYF
TRBJ2-3	-	TRBV27	-	TGTGCCTCCCGGGTGACAGATACGCAGTATTTT	CASRVTDTQYF
TRBJ1-1	few	TRBV1	-	TGCACCAGCAGCCACGCCCCCGAGGGCGCAACAAGGGAAGCTTTCTTT	CTSSHAPEGATREAFF
TRBJ1-4	many	TRBV9	TRBD1	TGTGCCAGCAGCCCCAGGGGGAGGGATAATGAAAAACTGTTTTTT	CASSPRGRDNEKLFF
TRBJ2-7	-	TRBV21-1	-	TGTGCCAGGGACTTGGCAGGGAGTCCCTCCTACGAGCAGTACTTC	CARDLAGSPSYEQYF
TRBJ2-2	-	TRBV4-2	-	TGTGCCAGCAGCACTAGTTCGGCGGGGGAGCTGTTTTTT	CASSTSSAGELFF
TRBJ2-3	-	TRBV9	TRBD2	TGTGCCAGCAGCGTAGTGGAGCGGGGGGACGGTACGCAGTATTTT	CASSVVERGDGTQYF
TRBJ2-1	few	TRBV5-1	-	TGCGCCAGCAGCTGGTCTTTGGACAATGAGCAGTTCTTC	CASSWSLDNEQFF
TRBJ1-1	few	TRBV20-1	-	TGCAGTGCTCCCGGGCCGGGGGTCAGCCTGTCGAACACTGAAGCTTTCTTT	CSAPGPGVSLSNTEAFF
TRBJ2-1	few	TRBV7-2	TRBD1	TGTGCCAGCAGCTTAATCCCAGGGGGTCTCCCTAATGAGCAGTTCTTC	CASSLIPGGLPNEQFF
TRBJ2-7	-	TRBV30	TRBD2	TGTGCCTGGGCGGGGGGTAGCTCCTACGAGCAGTACTTC	CAWAGGSSYEQYF